This record looks at one T cell receptor (beta chain) sequence and its context. The data were taken from a study of cytomegalovirus exposure and HLA in healthy donors. The table came from immunoSEQ multiplex PCR; TCRdb's copy has only in-frame clones and leaves some out. The table records some 170,000 clones, approximately 89% of them present only once. The CDR3 contains 15 residues. Germline CDR1 is SGHRS and CDR2 is YFSETQ. Between the trimmed V and J ends, which lost 0 bases and 4 bases, there was a span of 13 bases. The rearrangement links TRBV5-1 to TRBJ2-5, with D possibly being TRBD2 (6 bases). This receptor was taken from a woman aged 18-29 years in good health and CMV-seropositive. The sequencing sample was made of PBMCs. The CDR3 region is CASSLAGSARETQYF. The CDR3 DNA is TGCGCCAGCAGCTTGGCCGGGAGCGCCAGAGAGACCCAGTACTTC.